These 17 T cell receptor beta chains share one sample of origin, sequenced in a study of identical twins. TCRdb used MiXCR to reprocess the 5' RACE reads, holding one entry per CDR3 protein. This table holds approximately 630,000 distinct CDR3 sequences, around 7.5% found once. These data were also filed under a second study, of yellow fever vaccine responses in identical twins.

Material: PBMCs. The source is a woman aged 18-29 years in good health.

The table lists this clonotype with many counts. V usage is TRBV12-3 or TRBV12-4 and J usage is TRBJ2-6; D gene uncertain. Trimming took off 1 base at V and 0 bases at J, with 4 bases between the two ends. The CDR3 contains 15 residues. DNA for the CDR3: TGTGCCAGCAGTTTAGGAAGCTCTGGGGCCAACGTCCTGACTTTC. Protein: CASSLGSSGANVLTF.

This clonotype was recorded many times. This chain connects TRBV20-1 to TRBJ2-5, with D uncertain. From germline, CDR1 is DFQATT and CDR2 SNEGSKA (reference sequence). CDR3 size: 15 residues. The V end was cut by 0 bases, the J end by 3 bases, with 14 bases between. The CDR3 bases are TGCAGTGCTAGAGATCTTCATGGGGTAAAAGAGACCCAGTACTTC. This encodes CSARDLHGVKETQYF.

This clonotype was detected ten times or more. The chain employs TRBV12-3 or TRBV12-4 and TRBJ1-2; D is unclear. Trimming cost V 0 bases and J 7 bases, with 15 bases left between them. The CDR3 consists of 15 residues. The DNA for the CDR3 is TGTGCCAGCAGTTTAGCGCTCTGGGCAGGCTCTGGCTACACCTTC. It is translated as CASSLALWAGSGYTF.

This clonotype was counted between two and nine times. The rearrangement joins TRBV13 to TRBJ2-7; 9 nucleotides line up with TRBD1. The CDR3 has 15 amino acids. The V and J ends lost 3 bases and 6 bases, in that order; junction bases with no gene match: 9. Germline lookup yields CDR1 PRHDT and CDR2 FYEKMQ (reference sequence). In DNA, the CDR3 is TGTGCCAGCAGCTTGGGACAGGGAGGTTCCGTCGAGCAGTACGTC. Translation: CASSLGQGGSVEQYV.

The gene calls are TRBV7-2 and TRBJ2-3; 12 positions agree with TRBD2. The CDR3 runs to 15 residues. V lost 4 bases and J lost 3; bases outside the gene matches: 2. The germline V gene encodes CDR1 SGHTA and CDR2 FQGNSA. The CDR3 nucleotides read TGTGCCAGCAGCTCAACTAGCGGGAGGACAGATACGCAGTATTTT. As protein: CASSSTSGRTDTQYF. The full variable domain, completed using reference TRBV7-2 and TRBJ2-3, is GAGVSQSPSNKVTEKGKDVELRCDPISGHTALYWYRQSLGQGLEFLIYFQGNSAPDKSGLPSDRFSAERTGGSVSTLTIQRTQQEDSAVYLCASSSTSGRTDTQYFGPGTRLTVL.

This clonotype was seen ten or more times. V and J are TRBV12-3 or TRBV12-4 and TRBJ2-7, with D possibly TRBD1 on 5 matching bases. Trimming stripped 5 bases from V and 6 bases from J, with 17 bases between. This CDR3 has 14 residues. DNA for the CDR3: TGTGCCAGCAGTCCCCAAGGGGTGGAAGGCGAGCAGTACTTC. Its protein is CASSPQGVEGEQYF.

This clonotype came up many times. The chain employs TRBV4-1 and TRBJ1-5; the D is unclear. The CDR3 is 14 residues long. Germline loops: CDR1 MGHRA, CDR2 YSYEKL. Trimming took off 1 base at V and 7 bases at J, with 11 bases between the two ends. The CDR3: CASSQGNSPQPQHF. CDR3 nucleotide sequence: TGCGCCAGCAGCCAAGGTAACAGTCCACAGCCCCAGCATTTT.

The chain couples TRBV29-1 to TRBJ2-7; D is perhaps TRBD1 or TRBD2 (6 bases each). CDR1 is SQVTM, CDR2 ANQGSEA, per germline. CDR3 size: 14 residues. The V gene lost 0 bases and the J gene lost 3 bases, with 12 bases spanning the gap. CDR3 DNA: TGCAGCGTTGAAGATCGGGGGCAGGGCTACGAGCAGTACTTC. This encodes CSVEDRGQGYEQYF.

This clonotype occurred many times. The chain carries TRBV7-3 and TRBJ2-1; 8 bases are shared with TRBD2. V shed 1 base, J shed 0 bases, and the junction held 11 bases outside the gene matches. CDR1 is SGHTA, CDR2 FQGTGA, per germline. The CDR3 contains 19 residues. The CDR3 nucleotides read TGTGCCAGCAGCTTAAATCCGGGAGGGTTGACTTCCTCCTACAATGAGCAGTTCTTC. Encoded protein: CASSLNPGGLTSSYNEQFF.

This clonotype was recorded many times. The chain employs TRBV4-1 and TRBJ1-4; no definite D call. CDR3 length equals 13 residues. Germline V gene data show CDR1 as MGHRA and CDR2 as YSYEKL. V was pared by 6 bases and J by 8 bases, with 13 bases between. The CDR3 DNA reads TGCGCCAGCAGGGGGATAAAGATCGAAAAACTGTTTTTT. Its protein product is CASRGIKIEKLFF.

This clonotype has just a few counts. The chain employs TRBV27 and TRBJ2-5, with D perhaps being TRBD1 or TRBD2 (5 bases each). The length of the CDR3 is 16 residues. Trimming took off 0 bases at V and 9 bases at J, with 20 bases between the two ends. CDR1 MNHEY and CDR2 SMNVEV come from the germline V gene (reference sequence). The CDR3 loop reads CASSLSISRDRSPQYF. The CDR3 region has the DNA TGTGCCAGCAGTTTATCGATTAGTAGGGACCGGTCGCCCCAGTACTTC.

This clonotype was observed many times. V and J are TRBV10-3 and TRBJ1-2, with D possibly matching TRBD1 (6 bases). Looked up from germline, CDR1 is ENHRY and CDR2 is SYGVKD. CDR3 length equals 15 residues. The germline V and J ends were trimmed by 0 bases and 8 bases, with 16 bases remaining between them. The CDR3 DNA reads TGTGCCATCAGTGAGTCTTTACAGGGACCCTTCGGCTACACCTTC. It translates to CAISESLQGPFGYTF.

This clonotype was observed a handful of times. The V gene is TRBV7-9, the J gene TRBJ2-5; no clear D gene. The CDR3 runs 14 residues. The germline V gene encodes CDR1 SEHNR and CDR2 FQNEAQ (reference sequence). Trimming left V 4 bases short and J 1 base short, with 10 bases between. CDR3 sequence reads: CASSSTTRQETQYF. DNA of the CDR3: TGTGCCAGCAGCTCTACAACGCGCCAAGAGACCCAGTACTTC.

This clonotype has a count of ten or more. This chain links TRBV10-3 with TRBJ1-2; unclear D gene. This CDR3 is 14 amino acids long. V lost 3 bases, J lost 1 base, and 9 bases lay in between. Germline V CDR1 and CDR2: ENHRY, SYGVKD. CDR3 sequence: CAISETGGNYGYTF. The CDR3 DNA reads as TGTGCCATCAGTGAAACGGGAGGTAACTATGGCTACACCTTC.

A few counts support this clonotype. The rearrangement uses TRBV27 and TRBJ2-7; 9 bases agree with TRBD2. From germline, CDR1 is MNHEY and CDR2 SMNVEV (reference sequence). The trim removed 6 bases at V and 2 bases at J, leaving 11 bases unmatched. This CDR3 spans 16 amino acids. The DNA of the CDR3 is TGTGCCAGCAGCACCCTTAGCGGGAGCTTCACCTACGAGCAGTACTTC. Translated: CASSTLSGSFTYEQYF.

V and J are TRBV19 and TRBJ1-1, with a weak D call TRBD1 (6 bases). Germline lookup yields CDR1 LNHDA and CDR2 SQIVND (reference sequence). V was shortened by 8 bases and J by 4 bases, with 17 bases between the two germline ends. The length of the CDR3 is 14 residues. The DNA of the CDR3 is TGTGCCAGTTTGATACGGGGGGCCGGCACTGAAGCTTTCTTT. Protein product: CASLIRGAGTEAFF.

This clonotype has ten or more counts. The J gene is TRBJ2-5, the V gene TRBV15; D is possibly TRBD1 (6 bases). Trimming took off 0 bases at V and 2 bases at J, with 7 bases between the two ends. The germline V gene has CDR1 LNHNV and CDR2 YYDKDF (reference sequence). CDR3 length equals 14 residues. CDR3 sequence reads: CATSREDRQETQYF. The DNA for the CDR3 is TGTGCCACCAGCAGAGAGGACAGACAAGAGACCCAGTACTTC.